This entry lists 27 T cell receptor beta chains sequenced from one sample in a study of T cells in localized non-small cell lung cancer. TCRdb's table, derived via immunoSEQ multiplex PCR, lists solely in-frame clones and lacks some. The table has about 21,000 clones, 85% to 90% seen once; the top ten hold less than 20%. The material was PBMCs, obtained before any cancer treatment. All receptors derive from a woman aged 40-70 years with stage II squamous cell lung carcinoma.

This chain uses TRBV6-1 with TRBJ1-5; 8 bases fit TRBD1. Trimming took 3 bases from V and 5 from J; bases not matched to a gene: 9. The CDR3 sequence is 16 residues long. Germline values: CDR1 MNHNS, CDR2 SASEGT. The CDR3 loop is CASSEEWAGGDQPQHF. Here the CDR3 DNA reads TGTGCCAGCAGTGAGGAGTGGGCAGGGGGCGATCAGCCCCAGCATTTT.

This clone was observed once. CDR3 sequence (DNA): TGTGCCAGCAGCGCGACAGGGGGCGGAGGAAAACTGTTTTTT. Encoded protein: CASSATGGGGKLFF. The chain recombines TRBV9 with TRBJ1-4; 10 nucleotides line up with TRBD1. CDR3 length equals 14 residues. Germline V gene lookup returns CDR1 SGDLS and CDR2 YYNGEE. Trimming at V came to 3 bases and at J to 10 bases, leaving 6 bases not matched to a gene.

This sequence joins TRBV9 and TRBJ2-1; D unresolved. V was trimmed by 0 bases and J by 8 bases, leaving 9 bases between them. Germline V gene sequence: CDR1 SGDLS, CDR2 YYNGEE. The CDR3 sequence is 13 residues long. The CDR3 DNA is TGTGCCAGCAGCGTAGTAGGCAAAGATGAGCAGTTCTTC. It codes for CASSVVGKDEQFF.

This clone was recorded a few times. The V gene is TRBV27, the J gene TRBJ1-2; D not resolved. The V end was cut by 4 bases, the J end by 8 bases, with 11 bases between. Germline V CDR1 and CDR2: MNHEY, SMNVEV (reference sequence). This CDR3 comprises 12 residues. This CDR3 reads CASSSWTGGYTF. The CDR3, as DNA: TGTGCCAGCAGTTCCTGGACTGGAGGCTACACCTTC.

CDR3 DNA: TGTGCCAGCAGCCAAGGGAGGGGGCGAGGGAATGAGCAGTTCTTC. Protein sequence: CASSQGRGRGNEQFF. The chain has TRBV14 and TRBJ2-1; the D gene is possibly TRBD1 (7 bases). Germline loops: CDR1 SGHDN, CDR2 FVKESK. V was trimmed by 1 base and J by 7 bases, leaving 14 bases between them. CDR3 size: 15 residues.

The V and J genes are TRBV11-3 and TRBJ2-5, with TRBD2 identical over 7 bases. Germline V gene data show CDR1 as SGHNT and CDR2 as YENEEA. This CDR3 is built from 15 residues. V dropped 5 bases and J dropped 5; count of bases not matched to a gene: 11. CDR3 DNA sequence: TGTGCCAGCAGCCCCAATTCGGGAGGAGGGGAGACCCAGTACTTC. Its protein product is CASSPNSGGGETQYF.

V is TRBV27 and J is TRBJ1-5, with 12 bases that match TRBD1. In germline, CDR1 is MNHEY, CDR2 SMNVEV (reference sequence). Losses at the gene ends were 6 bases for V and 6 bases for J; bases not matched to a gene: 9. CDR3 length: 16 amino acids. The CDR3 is CASSHLGTGGVQPQHF. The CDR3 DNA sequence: TGTGCCAGCAGCCACCTGGGGACAGGGGGCGTTCAGCCCCAGCATTTT.

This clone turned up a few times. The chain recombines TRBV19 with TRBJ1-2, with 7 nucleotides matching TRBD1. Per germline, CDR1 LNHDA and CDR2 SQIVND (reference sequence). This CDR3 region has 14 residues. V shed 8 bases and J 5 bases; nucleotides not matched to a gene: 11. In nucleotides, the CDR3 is TGTGCCAGTCGTGACAGGGACTTTGGGTATGGCTACACCTTC. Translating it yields CASRDRDFGYGYTF.

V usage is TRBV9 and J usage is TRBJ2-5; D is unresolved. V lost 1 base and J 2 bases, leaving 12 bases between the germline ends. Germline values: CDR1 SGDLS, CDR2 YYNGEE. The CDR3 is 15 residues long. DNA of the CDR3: TGTGCCAGCAGCGTAACCTGGGCCGGGCAAGAGACCCAGTACTTC. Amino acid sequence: CASSVTWAGQETQYF.

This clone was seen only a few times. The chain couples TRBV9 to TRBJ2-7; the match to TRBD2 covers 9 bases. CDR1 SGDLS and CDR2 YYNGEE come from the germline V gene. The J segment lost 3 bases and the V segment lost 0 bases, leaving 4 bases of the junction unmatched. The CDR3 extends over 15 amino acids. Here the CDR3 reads CASSVGGRGVYEQYF. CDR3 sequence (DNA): TGTGCCAGCAGCGTAGGCGGGAGGGGGGTCTACGAGCAGTACTTC.

CDR3 nucleotides: TGTGCCAGCAGCTTAGCCGCAAAGGGGAGGGACACTGAAGCTTTCTTT. Translation gives CASSLAAKGRDTEAFF. V usage is TRBV7-2 and J usage is TRBJ1-1; weak D call: TRBD1 (5 bases). This CDR3 spans 16 amino acids. Germline V gene sequence: CDR1 SGHTA, CDR2 FQGNSA. The germline V and J ends were trimmed by 0 bases and 3 bases, with 14 bases remaining between them.

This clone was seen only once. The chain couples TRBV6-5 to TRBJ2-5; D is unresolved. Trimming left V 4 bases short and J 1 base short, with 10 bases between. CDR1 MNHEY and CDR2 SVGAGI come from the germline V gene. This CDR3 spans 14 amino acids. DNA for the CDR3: TGTGCCAGCAGTTCCCGACGGCTCCAAGAGACCCAGTACTTC. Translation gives CASSSRRLQETQYF.

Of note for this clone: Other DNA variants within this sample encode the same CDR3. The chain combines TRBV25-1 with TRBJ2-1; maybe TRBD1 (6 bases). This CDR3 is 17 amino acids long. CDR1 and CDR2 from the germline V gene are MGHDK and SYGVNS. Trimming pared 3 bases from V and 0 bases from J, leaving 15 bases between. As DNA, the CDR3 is TGTGCCAGCAGTGATGCCGGGACACCCAGCTCCTACAATGAGCAGTTCTTC. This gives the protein CASSDAGTPSSYNEQFF.

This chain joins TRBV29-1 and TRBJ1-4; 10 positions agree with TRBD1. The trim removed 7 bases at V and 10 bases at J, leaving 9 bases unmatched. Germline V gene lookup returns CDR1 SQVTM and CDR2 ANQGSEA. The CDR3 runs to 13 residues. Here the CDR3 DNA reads TGCAGCGGGGGACAGGGGCCCAGGGGAAAACTGTTTTTT. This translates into CSGGQGPRGKLFF.

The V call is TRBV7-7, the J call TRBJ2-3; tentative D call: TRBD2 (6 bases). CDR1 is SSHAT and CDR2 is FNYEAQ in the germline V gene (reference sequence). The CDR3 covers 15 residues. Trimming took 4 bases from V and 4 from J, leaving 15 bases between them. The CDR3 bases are TGTGCCAGCAGCTCCGGGACGGGAGAGTCAGATACGCAGTATTTT. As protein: CASSSGTGESDTQYF.

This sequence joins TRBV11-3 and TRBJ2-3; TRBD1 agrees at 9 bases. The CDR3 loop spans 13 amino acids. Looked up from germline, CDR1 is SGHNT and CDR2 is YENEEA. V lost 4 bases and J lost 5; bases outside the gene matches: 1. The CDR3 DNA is TGTGCCAGCAGCTGGACAGGGGAAGATACGCAGTATTTT. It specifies CASSWTGEDTQYF.

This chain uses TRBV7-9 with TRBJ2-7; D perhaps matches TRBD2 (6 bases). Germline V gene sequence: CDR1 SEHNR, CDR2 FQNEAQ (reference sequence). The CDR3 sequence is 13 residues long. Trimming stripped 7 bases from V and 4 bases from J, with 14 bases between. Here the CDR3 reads CASTPGGAYEQYF. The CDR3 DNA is TGTGCCAGCACCCCCGGCGGGGCGTACGAGCAGTACTTC.

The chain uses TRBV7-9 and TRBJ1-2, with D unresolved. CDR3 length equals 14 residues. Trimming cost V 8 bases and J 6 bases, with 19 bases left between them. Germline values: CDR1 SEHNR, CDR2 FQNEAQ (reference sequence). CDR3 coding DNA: TGTGCCAGCTTTCCCCCGTCAGGAGGGAATGGCTACACCTTC. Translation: CASFPPSGGNGYTF. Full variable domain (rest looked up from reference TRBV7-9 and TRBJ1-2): DTGVSQNPRHKITKRGQNVTFRCDPISEHNRLYWYRQTLGQGPEFLTYFQNEAQLEKSRLLSDRFSAERPKGSFSTLEIQRTEQGDSAMYLCASFPPSGGNGYTFGSGTRLTVV.

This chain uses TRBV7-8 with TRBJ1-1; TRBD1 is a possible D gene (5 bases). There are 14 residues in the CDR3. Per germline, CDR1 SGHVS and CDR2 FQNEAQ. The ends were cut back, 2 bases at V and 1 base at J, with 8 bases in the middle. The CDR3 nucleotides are TGTGCCAGCAGCTTACAACAGGCGAACACTGAAGCTTTCTTT. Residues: CASSLQQANTEAFF.

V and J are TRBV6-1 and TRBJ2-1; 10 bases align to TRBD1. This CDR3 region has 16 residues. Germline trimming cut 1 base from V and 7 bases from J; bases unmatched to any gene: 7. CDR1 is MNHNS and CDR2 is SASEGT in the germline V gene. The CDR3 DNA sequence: TGTGCCAGCAGTGAAGGGGACGGGACAGGGGATAATGAGCAGTTCTTC. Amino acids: CASSEGDGTGDNEQFF.

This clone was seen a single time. CDR3 in DNA: TGTGCCAGCAGCTCCAATGGGGGCTATGGCTACACCTTC. Translated, it gives CASSSNGGYGYTF. This rearrangement joins TRBV11-2 to TRBJ1-2; a possible D gene is TRBD1 (5 bases). This CDR3 spans 13 amino acids. With 4 bases removed from V and 4 bases from J, the gap between germline ends came to 10 bases. The germline V gene encodes CDR1 SGHAT and CDR2 FQNNGV.

The CDR3 DNA is TGTGCCAGCAGCTCTCAAGGGGGCGGAACCTACGAGCAGTACTTC. It encodes CASSSQGGGTYEQYF. The chain links TRBV7-2 to TRBJ2-7; 7 bases line up with TRBD1. With V trimmed by 4 bases and J by 2 bases, 8 bases remained unmatched. Germline V gene sequence: CDR1 SGHTA, CDR2 FQGNSA. The CDR3 has 15 amino acids.

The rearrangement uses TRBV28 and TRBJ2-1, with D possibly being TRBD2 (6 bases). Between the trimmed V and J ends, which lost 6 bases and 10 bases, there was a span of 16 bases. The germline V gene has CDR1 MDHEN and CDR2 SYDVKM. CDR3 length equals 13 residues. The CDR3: CASRAGLPGEQFF. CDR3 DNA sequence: TGTGCCAGCAGGGCGGGACTCCCGGGGGAGCAGTTCTTC.

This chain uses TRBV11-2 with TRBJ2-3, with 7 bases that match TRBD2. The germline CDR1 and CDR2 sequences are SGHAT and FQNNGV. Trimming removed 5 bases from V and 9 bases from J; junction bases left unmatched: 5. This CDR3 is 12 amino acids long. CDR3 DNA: TGTGCCAGCAGCCCCACTAGCGAGACGCAGTATTTT. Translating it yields CASSPTSETQYF.

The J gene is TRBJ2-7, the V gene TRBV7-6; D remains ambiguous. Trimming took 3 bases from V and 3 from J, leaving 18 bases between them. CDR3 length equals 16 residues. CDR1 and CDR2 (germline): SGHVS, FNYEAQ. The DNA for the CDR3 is TGTGCCAGCAGCTTCGGTGGCGGCCCGGTAGTCTACGAGCAGTACTTC. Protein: CASSFGGGPVVYEQYF.

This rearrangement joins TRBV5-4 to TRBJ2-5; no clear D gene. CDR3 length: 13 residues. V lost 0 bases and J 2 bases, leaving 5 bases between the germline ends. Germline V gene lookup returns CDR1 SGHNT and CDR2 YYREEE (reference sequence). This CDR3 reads CASSLAQQETQYF. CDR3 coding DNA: TGTGCCAGCAGCTTGGCACAGCAAGAGACCCAGTACTTC.

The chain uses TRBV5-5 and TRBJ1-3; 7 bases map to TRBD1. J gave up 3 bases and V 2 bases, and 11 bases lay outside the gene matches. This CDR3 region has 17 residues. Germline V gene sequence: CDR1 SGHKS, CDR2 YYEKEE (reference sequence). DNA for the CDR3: TGTGCCAGCAGCTTTCAGGAGAGGGGGCTGGATGGAAACACCATATATTTT. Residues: CASSFQERGLDGNTIYF.